The 11 T cell receptor beta chains below come from one sample, sequenced in a study of regulatory T cells in long-lasting Graves disease. Time point indicated: newly diagnosed GD, antithyroid drugs for less than 3 months. Construction of the TCR library relied on RNA isolated from PBMCs. Relying on iRepertoire HTBI primers and Arm-PCR of CDR3 regions, the team built TCR beta libraries. One entry per CDR3 protein, called by TCRdb with MiXCR from the multiplex PCR reads. The data hold about 450,000 distinct CDR3 sequences, with about 17% observed a single time. These same records also appear under a second study, on T cells in Graves' hyperthyroidism and ophthalmopathy.

Source: peripheral blood mononuclear cells (PBMCs), taken at new diagnosis, from a patient treated with antithyroid drugs. The source is a woman in her twenties or thirties with Graves disease.

Ten or more counts support this clonotype. This chain links TRBV18 with TRBJ2-2; 8 bases align to TRBD1. Germline CDR1 reads KGHSH; CDR2 reads LQKENI. This CDR3 region has 18 residues. The J segment lost 3 bases and the V segment lost 5 bases, leaving 14 bases of the junction unmatched. CDR3 sequence: CASSYGTGSLPDTGELFF. The CDR3 DNA follows: TGTGCCAGCTCATACGGGACAGGCTCTCTCCCAGACACCGGGGAGCTGTTTTTT. The whole variable domain, filled in from reference TRBV18 and TRBJ2-2, reads NAGVMQNPRHLVRRRGQEARLRCSPMKGHSHVYWYRQLPEEGLKFMVYLQKENIIDESGMPKERFSAEFPKEGPSILRIQQVVRGDSAAYFCASSYGTGSLPDTGELFFGEGSRLTVL.

The chain couples TRBV6-2 or TRBV6-3 to TRBJ2-6; possibly TRBD2 for D (5 bases). The germline CDR1 and CDR2 sequences are MNHEY and SVGEGT. V dropped 8 bases and J dropped 0 bases, with 8 bases sitting between them. CDR3 size: 14 residues. CDR3 sequence: CASLRGSGANVLTF. The DNA for the CDR3 is TGTGCCAGCCTACGGGGCTCTGGGGCCAACGTCCTGACTTTC.

There are a few counts of this clonotype. This chain uses TRBV5-6 with TRBJ1-2, with 9 bases fitting TRBD1. Losses at the gene ends were 3 bases for V and 4 bases for J; bases not matched to a gene: 7. Germline V gene data show CDR1 as SGHDT and CDR2 as YYEEEE. The CDR3 totals 15 residues. The DNA of the CDR3 is TGTGCCAGCAGCTACAGGACAGGGGAGATCTATGGCTACACCTTC. It codes for CASSYRTGEIYGYTF.

V usage is TRBV28 and J usage is TRBJ1-6; D gene ambiguous. Trimming stripped 4 bases from V and 0 bases from J, with 7 bases between. The CDR3 is 15 residues long. The germline CDR1 and CDR2 sequences are MDHEN and SYDVKM. The CDR3 protein is CASSSPSSYNSPLHF. The CDR3 DNA reads TGTGCCAGCAGTTCTCCCAGCTCCTATAATTCACCCCTCCACTTT.

This clonotype has a count of ten or more. This rearrangement joins TRBV12-3 or TRBV12-4 to TRBJ2-7; 7 bases fit TRBD2. The junction had 10 bases not matched to a gene; V was cut back by 8 bases and J by 3 bases. The CDR3 length is 14 residues. The CDR3 DNA is TGTGCCAGCTCACGTCTTGGGGGGGACTACGAGCAGTACTTC. Translating it yields CASSRLGGDYEQYF.

The gene calls are TRBV12-3 or TRBV12-4 and TRBJ2-7; 9 bases match TRBD1. The CDR3 covers 16 residues. V was pared by 7 bases and J by 3 bases, with 13 bases of the junction left unmatched. CDR3 DNA sequence: TGTGCCAGCAACCCGGGTCCGGGACAGGGTGTCTACGAGCAGTACTTC. Its translation is CASNPGPGQGVYEQYF.

This clonotype came up once. This chain links TRBV2 with TRBJ2-5, with TRBD2 matching 16 bases. The CDR3 has 21 residues. The junction had 24 bases not matched to a gene; V was cut back by 5 bases and J by 9 bases. Germline-derived CDR1 and CDR2 are SNHLY and FYNNEI. The CDR3 reads CASSTPRQGSGTSGRGEAQYF. DNA of the CDR3: TGTGCCAGCAGTACGCCCCGGCAGGGGTCCGGGACTAGCGGGAGGGGGGAGGCCCAGTACTTC.

This clonotype was recorded at least ten times. The chain joins TRBV7-2 to TRBJ2-1; 9 bases align to TRBD2. The germline gives CDR1 SGHTA, CDR2 FQGNSA. With 4 bases clipped from V and 9 bases from J, the junction kept 10 bases outside the gene matches. This CDR3 is built from 15 residues. Here the CDR3 DNA reads TGTGCCAGCAGCTCCTTAGCGGGAGAGGCGGGTGAGCAGTTCTTC. Amino acid sequence: CASSSLAGEAGEQFF. Full variable domain (missing parts from reference TRBV7-2 and TRBJ2-1): GAGVSQSPSNKVTEKGKDVELRCDPISGHTALYWYRQSLGQGLEFLIYFQGNSAPDKSGLPSDRFSAERTGGSVSTLTIQRTQQEDSAVYLCASSSLAGEAGEQFFGPGTRLTVL.

This clonotype was observed a single time. This rearrangement joins TRBV2 to TRBJ2-7; the D gene is possibly TRBD2 (5 bases). Germline V gives CDR1 SNHLY, CDR2 FYNNEI. V dropped 1 base and J dropped 5 bases, with 18 bases sitting between them. The CDR3 is made up of 16 amino acids. This CDR3 is CASSEDNSRSGNEQYF. CDR3 sequence (DNA): TGTGCCAGCAGTGAAGATAACAGCAGGTCCGGGAACGAGCAGTACTTC.

The rearrangement links TRBV12-3 or TRBV12-4 to TRBJ2-7, with D maybe TRBD2 (6 bases). Trimming removed 3 bases at V and 5 bases at J, with 17 bases between. The CDR3 covers 15 residues. The CDR3 sequence is CASSFSGSFPHEQYF. The DNA of the CDR3 is TGTGCCAGCAGTTTTTCCGGGAGTTTTCCCCACGAGCAGTACTTC.

The table lists this clonotype with many counts. J is TRBJ2-3 and V is TRBV3-1, with TRBD1 matching over 9 bases. V trimming: 0 bases; J trimming: 2 bases; junction bases outside the gene matches: 6. The germline gives CDR1 LGHDT, CDR2 YNNKEL (reference sequence). The CDR3 runs 17 residues. CDR3 in DNA: TGTGCCAGCAGCCAAGACCCAACAGGGGGCTCCACAGATACGCAGTATTTT. Its translation: CASSQDPTGGSTDTQYF.